This TCR beta chain emerged from a study of early T cells in non-severe SARS-CoV-2 infection. After removal of 8 bases from V and 7 bases from J, the junction contained 5 bases not matched to a gene. This CDR3 is 12 amino acids long. Per the germline V gene, CDR1 is MDHEN and CDR2 is SYDVKM. Each CDR3 protein gets one entry after TCRdb re-called the 5' RACE reads with MiXCR. The sample holds under 100,000 distinct CDR3 sequences, roughly 13% seen once. This clonotype was counted between two and nine times. The gene calls are TRBV28 and TRBJ1-5; TRBD1 matches at 7 bases. The source of this sequence is an adult who was a healthcare worker with PCR-confirmed SARS-CoV-2 infection or an uninfected control (not recorded which). The sequenced sample consisted of whole blood. The CDR3 sequence: CASAAGGQPQHF. CDR3 nucleotides: TGTGCCAGCGCGGCAGGGGGACAGCCCCAGCATTTT.